This T cell receptor (beta chain) was identified during a study of T cells in Graves' hyperthyroidism and ophthalmopathy. J lost 4 bases, V lost 6 bases, and 2 bases had no gene match. The CDR3 extends over 13 amino acids. From germline, CDR1 is LGHNA and CDR2 YNFKEQ. The blood was taken when hyperthyroidism was first diagnosed, before any ophthalmopathy symptoms showed up. Ten or more counts support this clonotype. No antigen is known for it. Regarding the study as a whole: From stable hyperthyroidism, ophthalmopathy was separated by a 13 V-J model. Most expanded thyroid clonotypes above 0.001 recurred in blood. Ophthalmopathy, as predicted by the model, came a median around 7 months after the prediction.

Amplified regions were TCR beta CDR3 sequences from RNA transcripts. First-round RT-PCR of the TCR CDR3 relied on the HTBI primer set. TCRdb called the multiplex PCR reads again in MiXCR, with one record for every CDR3 protein. The sample lists 300,000 to 450,000 distinct CDR3 sequences, approximately 15% occurring once. The clonotype was recovered from a woman between 18 and 29 years old with Graves' hyperthyroidism that later progressed to Graves' ophthalmopathy. Material for sequencing was blood. This rearrangement joins TRBV4-2 to TRBJ1-1; 10 nucleotides align to TRBD1. The CDR3: CASSGDRGTEAFF. In DNA, the CDR3 is TGTGCCAGCAGTGGGGACAGGGGCACTGAAGCTTTCTTT.